Below are 11 T cell receptor beta chains sequenced from a single sample in a study of T cell responses to AZD1222 COVID-19 vaccine. TCRdb's copy holds only in-frame clones and misses some; the assay was immunoSEQ multiplex PCR. Altogether approximately 100,000 clones are present, roughly 86% being singletons, with the ten largest covering over 1.2%. Sample: peripheral blood, taken on day 0 of AZD1222 vaccination. Receptors were obtained from an adult in good health.

In this sample, this clone turned up a few times. This sequence joins TRBV15 and TRBJ2-1; 9 nucleotides align to TRBD1. Per germline, CDR1 LNHNV and CDR2 YYDKDF (reference sequence). The junction had 6 bases not matched to a gene; V was cut back by 0 bases and J by 9 bases. CDR3 length equals 15 residues. DNA of the CDR3: TGTGCCACCAGCAGAGACATAGACAGGGGGGCTGAGCAGTTCTTC. Translating gives CATSRDIDRGAEQFF.

V gene TRBV19 combines with J gene TRBJ1-4; maybe TRBD1 (5 bases). The length of the CDR3 is 13 residues. Trimming stripped 4 bases from V and 10 bases from J, with 13 bases between. Germline-derived CDR1 and CDR2 are LNHDA and SQIVND (reference sequence). The CDR3 here is CASSNGPQGKLFF. DNA of the CDR3: TGTGCCAGTAGTAACGGACCCCAGGGAAAACTGTTTTTT.

This rearrangement joins TRBV6-5 to TRBJ1-2; perhaps TRBD1 as D (5 bases). Trimming stripped 5 bases from V and 4 bases from J, with 11 bases between. There are 13 residues in the CDR3. The germline gives CDR1 MNHEY, CDR2 SVGAGI. This CDR3 is CASSNDRSYGYTF. CDR3 coding DNA: TGTGCCAGCAGTAACGACAGAAGCTATGGCTACACCTTC.

With regard to this clone: Germline is not matched at one junction end, which may reflect a read error. The same CDR3 arises from other DNA sequences in this sample as well. The genes are TRBV5-4 and TRBJ2-7; D call uncertain. From germline, CDR1 is SGHNT and CDR2 YYREEE (reference sequence). The CDR3 loop spans 13 amino acids. The CDR3 nucleotides read TGTGCCAGCAGCTCCGGCAGAGATTACGAGCAGTATTTC. As protein: CASSSGRDYEQYF.

The chain links TRBV5-6 to TRBJ2-7; 8 bases fit TRBD2. Germline V gives CDR1 SGHDT, CDR2 YYEEEE. Trimming took 6 bases from V and 5 from J; bases not matched to a gene: 7. The CDR3 spans 13 residues. This chain's CDR3 is CASNPGGGDEQYF. CDR3 DNA sequence: TGTGCCAGCAACCCGGGGGGGGGCGACGAGCAGTACTTC.

V gene TRBV18 combines with J gene TRBJ1-3; 8 bases fit TRBD1. V shed 3 bases, J shed 1 base, and the junction held 2 bases outside the gene matches. The CDR3 consists of 15 residues. In germline, CDR1 is KGHSH, CDR2 LQKENI. The CDR3 loop is CASSPRTGSGNTIYF. The CDR3 nucleotides are TGTGCCAGCTCACCTCGGACAGGGTCTGGAAACACCATATATTTT.

This clone has just a few counts. CDR3 in amino acids: CASSPPGEPYNEQFF. CDR3 sequence (DNA): TGTGCCAGCAGTCCCCCGGGGGAACCATACAATGAGCAGTTCTTC. The rearrangement joins TRBV28 to TRBJ2-1; tentatively, D is TRBD2 (6 bases). V shed 5 bases and J shed 4 bases, with 15 bases lying between them. Germline V lookup: CDR1 MDHEN, CDR2 SYDVKM. The CDR3 spans 15 residues.

This chain joins TRBV29-1 and TRBJ1-5, with TRBD1 matching 10 bases. This CDR3 has 12 residues. The junction had 3 bases not matched to a gene; V was cut back by 0 bases and J by 13 bases. Germline CDR1 is SQVTM and CDR2 is ANQGSEA. The CDR3 reads CSVEEGTGVQHF. In DNA form, the CDR3 reads TGCAGCGTTGAAGAGGGGACAGGGGTTCAGCATTTT.

This clone was observed once. The chain employs TRBV9 and TRBJ2-7; 12 bases align to TRBD1. The CDR3 is 16 residues long. The V segment lost 0 bases and the J segment 5 bases; nucleotides outside the gene matches: 6. Germline values: CDR1 SGDLS, CDR2 YYNGEE. The CDR3 DNA follows: TGTGCCAGCAGCGTAGGGGTGGGACAGGGGGCACACGAGCAGTACTTC. This codes for CASSVGVGQGAHEQYF.

The chain has TRBV20-1 and TRBJ2-7; 15 nucleotides line up with TRBD2. The CDR3 has 17 amino acids. CDR1 DFQATT and CDR2 SNEGSKA come from the germline V gene (reference sequence). V trimming: 3 bases; J trimming: 4 bases; junction bases outside the gene matches: 10. The CDR3 DNA is TGCAGTGCTAGTCACGGACTAGCGGGAGGGCCTCGGTACGAGCAGTACTTC. Residues: CSASHGLAGGPRYEQYF.

This clone has more than one count but fewer than ten. The chain joins TRBV7-8 to TRBJ1-1; maybe TRBD1 (6 bases). This CDR3 has 14 amino acids. V lost 1 base and J 1 base, leaving 7 bases between the germline ends. In germline, CDR1 is SGHVS, CDR2 FQNEAQ. The DNA for the CDR3 is TGTGCCAGCAGCTTAGACAGGGAGAACACTGAAGCTTTCTTT. Translated, it gives CASSLDRENTEAFF.